Presented here are 25 T cell receptor beta chains from one specimen sequenced in a study of beta chain features in type 1 diabetes. Investigators reverse transcribed all isolated RNA, so they sequenced expressed TCRB transcripts. Repertoires were generated with immunoSEQ multiplex PCR, while TCRdb's copy carries only in-frame clones and drops some. This sample yields 330,000 or so clones, of which about 20% are seen a single time; under 0.05% belongs to the top ten. Sequencing used naive CD4+ T cells from blood. The source is a woman aged 18-29 years in good health.

This clone was detected a few times. The same CDR3 also results from other DNA sequences found in this sample. The chain has TRBV29-1 and TRBJ1-1; possibly TRBD1 for D (6 bases). Germline lookup yields CDR1 SQVTM and CDR2 ANQGSEA. The CDR3 extends over 12 amino acids. Trimming pared 5 bases from V and 0 bases from J, leaving 7 bases between. Here the CDR3 DNA reads TGCAGCGTTCGGACAGTGAACACTGAAGCTTTCTTT. Protein sequence: CSVRTVNTEAFF.

This chain uses TRBV19 with TRBJ2-7; 7 bases match TRBD1. This CDR3 has 13 residues. J gave up 3 bases and V 6 bases, and 5 bases lay outside the gene matches. Germline CDR1 and CDR2: LNHDA and SQIVND (reference sequence). CDR3 region: CASSPGQLYEQYF. The CDR3 DNA reads TGTGCCAGTAGCCCGGGACAGCTCTACGAGCAGTACTTC.

This clone came up a few times. The chain joins TRBV5-1 to TRBJ2-3; D gene unclear. The CDR3 loop spans 17 amino acids. Germline V CDR1 and CDR2: SGHRS, YFSETQ. Trimming took 0 bases from V and 4 from J, leaving 18 bases between them. For the CDR3, the DNA is TGCGCCAGCAGCTTGGCCGTGACTTTCTTAGACTCAGATACGCAGTATTTT. Residues: CASSLAVTFLDSDTQYF.

This clone was observed a handful of times. An end of the junction does not agree with germline; a read error may underlie this. At the DNA level, this CDR3 is encoded by other sequences in the same sample as well. The V and J genes are TRBV30 and TRBJ2-1, with a weak D call TRBD1 (6 bases). The germline V gene has CDR1 GTSNPN and CDR2 SVGIG (reference sequence). The CDR3 spans 13 residues. The CDR3 DNA is TGCGCCTGGGACCGGACAGAGAACAATGAGCAGTTCTTC. This gives the protein CAWDRTENNEQFF.

This clone was counted a few times. The rearrangement links TRBV12-5 to TRBJ2-1; D call uncertain. V lost 7 bases and J lost 6, with 10 bases in between. The CDR3 is 12 residues long. Germline CDR1 LGHNT, CDR2 FRNRAP. CDR3 in DNA: TGTGCTAGTGCTCGTTCGGGCAATGAGCAGTTCTTC. Translation gives CASARSGNEQFF.

This clone was counted a few times. This chain joins TRBV29-1 and TRBJ1-1, with 10 positions matching TRBD1. This CDR3 spans 13 amino acids. V shed 4 bases and J 6 bases; nucleotides not matched to a gene: 5. The germline V gene encodes CDR1 SQVTM and CDR2 ANQGSEA. For the CDR3, the DNA is TGCAGCGTTGCCTGGGACAGGGGATCTGAAGCTTTCTTT. As protein: CSVAWDRGSEAFF. Together with reference TRBV29-1 and TRBJ1-1, the CDR3 gives the full variable domain: SAVISQKPSRDICQRGTSLTIQCQVDSQVTMMFWYRQQPGQSLTLIATANQGSEATYESGFVIDKFPISRPNLTFSTLTVSNMSPEDSSIYLCSVAWDRGSEAFFGQGTRLTVV.

The chain couples TRBV6-5 to TRBJ1-6, with D perhaps matching TRBD1 (6 bases). Germline assignment: CDR1 MNHEY and CDR2 SVGAGI. Deletions cut 0 bases from V and 5 bases from J, with 11 bases between. The CDR3 has 16 amino acids. The CDR3 region is CASSYSGAANNSPLHF. For the CDR3, the DNA is TGTGCCAGCAGTTACTCGGGGGCAGCTAATAATTCACCCCTCCACTTT.

The chain is built from TRBV4-2 and TRBJ1-2, with 10 bases that match TRBD1. V lost 5 bases and J lost 6; bases outside the gene matches: 9. The CDR3 sequence is 15 residues long. Germline lookup yields CDR1 LGHNA and CDR2 YNFKEQ. The CDR3 bases are TGTGCCAGCAGCGTTGGGGGACAGGGGAAAAATGGCTACACCTTC. This codes for CASSVGGQGKNGYTF.

The chain combines TRBV2 with TRBJ2-7, with unresolved D. The germline V gene has CDR1 SNHLY and CDR2 FYNNEI. This CDR3 region has 12 residues. Trimming stripped 4 bases from V and 3 bases from J, with 7 bases between. The CDR3 DNA sequence: TGTGCCAGCAGTGGAGGTTACTACGAGCAGTACTTC. It is translated as CASSGGYYEQYF.

This clone was counted between two and nine times. The V call is TRBV7-9, the J call TRBJ1-2; possible D gene TRBD1, 5 bases. CDR1 SEHNR and CDR2 FQNEAQ come from the germline V gene (reference sequence). The germline V and J ends were trimmed by 1 base and 7 bases, with 19 bases remaining between them. This CDR3 has 16 amino acids. The CDR3 spells CASSLEDGRGDPGYTF. The CDR3 coding sequence is TGTGCCAGCAGCTTAGAGGATGGGCGGGGGGATCCTGGCTACACCTTC.

Only a few counts were recorded for this clone. V is TRBV18 and J is TRBJ2-3; 10 bases fit TRBD1. V was pared by 6 bases and J by 4 bases, with 10 bases of the junction left unmatched. The CDR3 contains 16 residues. Germline CDR1 reads KGHSH; CDR2 reads LQKENI. CDR3 nucleotides: TGTGCCAGCTCTCTGCGTCCCGGGACAGGGGCAGATACGCAGTATTTT. This sequence encodes CASSLRPGTGADTQYF.

This clone has just a few counts. The rearrangement uses TRBV9 and TRBJ1-6, with TRBD1 identical over 7 bases. CDR1 is SGDLS and CDR2 is YYNGEE in the germline V gene. The length of the CDR3 is 15 residues. After removal of 4 bases from V and 4 bases from J, the junction contained 5 bases not matched to a gene. The CDR3 region has the DNA TGTGCCAGCAGCCCTGGGACAGAGTATAATTCACCCCTCCACTTT. Protein sequence: CASSPGTEYNSPLHF.

This clone was observed a handful of times. The genes are TRBV30 and TRBJ1-3, with no clear D. The CDR3 has 14 residues. The germline V and J ends were trimmed by 0 bases and 3 bases, with 9 bases remaining between them. The germline CDR1 and CDR2 sequences are GTSNPN and SVGIG (reference sequence). The CDR3 spells CAWSVPGFGNTIYF. The CDR3 coding sequence is TGTGCCTGGAGTGTACCAGGATTTGGAAACACCATATATTTT.

This clone was counted only a few times. The CDR3 here is CASSSGTQPQHF. The CDR3 DNA follows: TGTGCCAGCAGTTCAGGAACACAGCCCCAGCATTTT. The chain is built from TRBV6-5 and TRBJ1-5; D is uncertain. The CDR3 contains 12 residues. CDR1 is MNHEY and CDR2 is SVGAGI in the germline V gene. Trimming cost V 4 bases and J 7 bases, with 8 bases left between them.

This clone has only a few counts. The chain links TRBV29-1 to TRBJ1-1; tentative D call: TRBD1 (6 bases). V dropped 6 bases and J dropped 1 base, with 12 bases sitting between them. Germline CDR1 SQVTM, CDR2 ANQGSEA. The CDR3 sequence is 13 residues long. This CDR3 is CSVDGQQNTEAFF. The CDR3 nucleotides are TGCAGCGTCGACGGACAGCAGAACACTGAAGCTTTCTTT.

This clone was seen a few times. This chain links TRBV7-9 with TRBJ2-7; 10 nucleotides align to TRBD2. Germline CDR1 SEHNR, CDR2 FQNEAQ (reference sequence). The CDR3 totals 15 residues. V shed 5 bases, J shed 2 bases, and the junction held 6 bases outside the gene matches. The CDR3 is CASSAQREGPYEQYF. Written as DNA, the CDR3 is TGTGCCAGCAGCGCTCAGCGGGAGGGCCCCTACGAGCAGTACTTC.

This clone was observed a handful of times. The chain links TRBV30 to TRBJ2-3; D gene unclear. The CDR3 covers 12 residues. Trimming left V 3 bases short and J 4 bases short, with 8 bases between. Germline CDR1 reads GTSNPN; CDR2 reads SVGIG (reference sequence). The CDR3 sequence: CAWSLAADTQYF. The CDR3 nucleotides read TGTGCCTGGAGCTTGGCGGCAGATACGCAGTATTTT. Full variable domain (missing parts from reference TRBV30 and TRBJ2-3): SQTIHQWPATLVQPVGSPLSLECTVEGTSNPNLYWYRQAAGRGLQLLFYSVGIGQISSEVPQNLSASRPQDRQFILSSKKLLLSDSGFYLCAWSLAADTQYFGPGTRLTVL.

Details on this clone: Other DNA sequences in the sample encode the same CDR3. The V and J genes are TRBV2 and TRBJ2-5, with D possibly TRBD2 on 6 matching bases. The CDR3 sequence is 12 residues long. The V gene's germline CDR1 is SNHLY and CDR2 FYNNEI. V lost 6 bases and J 5 bases, leaving 10 bases between the germline ends. This chain's CDR3 is CASRDRGETQYF. The CDR3, as DNA: TGTGCCAGCAGAGATCGGGGGGAGACCCAGTACTTC.

This clone was picked up a small number of times. V usage is TRBV23-1 and J usage is TRBJ2-4; 8 bases are shared with TRBD1. TRBV23-1 is reported as an ORF; its role is uncertain. The V segment lost 4 bases and the J segment 2 bases; nucleotides outside the gene matches: 13. CDR3 length: 18 residues. The DNA for the CDR3 is TGCGCCAGCAGTCGCTCCGTAGGGCAGGGGGCGACCAAAAACATTCAGTACTTC. Its protein product is CASSRSVGQGATKNIQYF.

This clone was counted only a few times. This chain links TRBV7-9 with TRBJ2-4; D is undetermined. The CDR3 extends over 15 amino acids. The V gene lost 5 bases and the J gene lost 6 bases, with 17 bases spanning the gap. CDR1 is SEHNR and CDR2 is FQNEAQ in the germline V gene (reference sequence). The CDR3 sequence: CASSVPGRGGNIQYF. For the CDR3, the DNA is TGTGCCAGCAGCGTACCCGGAAGAGGCGGAAACATTCAGTACTTC.

The chain joins TRBV7-2 to TRBJ2-7; TRBD2 aligns across 11 bases. The ends lost 4 bases at V and 1 base at J; junction bases unmatched: 3. CDR3 length equals 15 residues. CDR1 and CDR2 (germline): SGHTA, FQGNSA. CDR3 bases: TGTGCCAGCAGCTCCCGGACTAGCGGGTCCTACGAGCAGTACTTC. Translation: CASSSRTSGSYEQYF.

The rearrangement uses TRBV7-3 and TRBJ2-1, with 8 bases matching TRBD1. The ends lost 3 bases at V and 5 bases at J; junction bases unmatched: 3. Germline lookup yields CDR1 SGHTA and CDR2 FQGTGA. The CDR3 spans 14 residues. CDR3 nucleotide sequence: TGTGCCAGCAGCTTCCGGGACAGGCACAATGAGCAGTTCTTC. It specifies CASSFRDRHNEQFF.

This clone was seen a few times. V and J are TRBV11-2 and TRBJ2-7, with D tentatively TRBD2 (7 bases). The CDR3 extends over 17 amino acids. Germline V gene data show CDR1 as SGHAT and CDR2 as FQNNGV. V was shortened by 4 bases and J by 0 bases, with 19 bases between the two germline ends. The CDR3: CASSSNMGAGASYEQYF. The CDR3 DNA is TGTGCCAGCAGCTCAAACATGGGGGCGGGAGCCTCCTACGAGCAGTACTTC. Full variable domain (outside the CDR3, taken from reference TRBV11-2 and TRBJ2-7): EAGVAQSPRYKIIEKRQSVAFWCNPISGHATLYWYQQILGQGPKLLIQFQNNGVVDDSQLPKDRFSAERLKGVDSTLKIQPAKLEDSAVYLCASSSNMGAGASYEQYFGPGTRLTVT.

This sequence joins TRBV19 and TRBJ1-1; possible D gene TRBD1, 5 bases. Germline V gene sequence: CDR1 LNHDA, CDR2 SQIVND (reference sequence). The CDR3 is made up of 14 amino acids. Trimming stripped 8 bases from V and 0 bases from J, with 13 bases between. The CDR3 spells CASPSTAMNTEAFF. The CDR3 DNA follows: TGTGCCAGTCCTTCGACAGCTATGAACACTGAAGCTTTCTTT.

This clone was seen a few times. The rearrangement uses TRBV29-1 and TRBJ1-1, with 11 nucleotides matching TRBD1. Germline lookup yields CDR1 SQVTM and CDR2 ANQGSEA. The CDR3 runs 18 residues. With V trimmed by 2 bases and J by 0 bases, 11 bases remained unmatched. CDR3 coding DNA: TGCAGCGTTGAAAGAATGAGCGGGACAGGGGGTATGAACACTGAAGCTTTCTTT. Its translation: CSVERMSGTGGMNTEAFF. The whole variable domain, filled in from reference TRBV29-1 and TRBJ1-1, reads SAVISQKPSRDICQRGTSLTIQCQVDSQVTMMFWYRQQPGQSLTLIATANQGSEATYESGFVIDKFPISRPNLTFSTLTVSNMSPEDSSIYLCSVERMSGTGGMNTEAFFGQGTRLTVV.